The 19 T cell receptor beta chains listed next were all sequenced from one sample in a study of cytomegalovirus exposure and HLA in healthy donors. The primer mix had 60 Vbeta and 13 Jbeta primers. The table came from immunoSEQ multiplex PCR; TCRdb's copy has only in-frame clones and leaves some out. The table records about 190,000 clones, around 67% of them present only once. Specimen: PBMCs. These receptors were taken from a woman aged 25 to 45 in good health and CMV-seropositive.

This clone was recorded a few times. This chain uses TRBV7-2 with TRBJ2-2; unclear D gene. V was pared by 1 base and J by 6 bases, with 9 bases between. This CDR3 contains 14 residues. Germline CDR1 is SGHTA and CDR2 is FQGNSA. The CDR3 protein is CASSLVGSPGELFF. CDR3 nucleotide sequence: TGTGCCAGCAGCTTAGTCGGTTCCCCCGGGGAGCTGTTTTTT.

The rearrangement joins TRBV27 to TRBJ1-1; the match to TRBD1 covers 10 bases. Unmatched junction bases numbered 7, after V lost 6 bases and J lost 6 bases. CDR3 length: 14 amino acids. The germline gives CDR1 MNHEY, CDR2 SMNVEV (reference sequence). The CDR3 nucleotides read TGTGCCAGCAGACGAGACAGGGGGCTGCCTGAAGCTTTCTTT. Protein: CASRRDRGLPEAFF.

This clone came up a few times. The chain is built from TRBV7-9 and TRBJ2-5; D is unclear. CDR1 is SEHNR, CDR2 FQNEAQ, per germline (reference sequence). This CDR3 is built from 13 residues. V gave up 5 bases and J gave up 4 bases, with 11 bases separating them. In DNA, the CDR3 is TGTGCCAGCAGCCCCAGGTCAGGAGAGACCCAGTACTTC. Translation gives CASSPRSGETQYF.

The CDR3 DNA is TGTGCCAGCTCTGCCCCAGCGGGAGTTTCCAATGAGCAGTTCTTC. It yields the protein CASSAPAGVSNEQFF. The V and J genes are TRBV25-1 and TRBJ2-1, with TRBD2 matching 8 bases. CDR3 length: 15 residues. Germline V CDR1 and CDR2: MGHDK, SYGVNS. With V trimmed by 8 bases and J by 6 bases, 12 bases remained unmatched.

The J gene is TRBJ2-5, the V gene TRBV11-3; TRBD2 matches 13 bases. The CDR3 consists of 17 residues. Germline V gene sequence: CDR1 SGHNT, CDR2 YENEEA. J gave up 5 bases and V 5 bases, and 11 bases lay outside the gene matches. The CDR3 loop is CASSPGSGLAGRETQYF. The CDR3 DNA is TGTGCCAGCAGCCCGGGATCGGGACTAGCGGGAAGGGAGACCCAGTACTTC.

The chain couples TRBV15 to TRBJ2-1, with 13 bases that match TRBD2. This CDR3 has 16 residues. Germline loops: CDR1 LNHNV, CDR2 YYDKDF (reference sequence). V trimming: 0 bases; J trimming: 9 bases; junction bases outside the gene matches: 5. The CDR3 loop reads CATSRDGTSGTREQFF. DNA for the CDR3: TGTGCCACCAGCAGAGATGGGACTAGCGGGACTCGTGAGCAGTTCTTC.

The chain carries TRBV6-1 and TRBJ2-3; 8 nucleotides match TRBD2. Unmatched junction bases numbered 3, after V lost 6 bases and J lost 1 base. In germline, CDR1 is MNHNS, CDR2 SASEGT. The CDR3 is made up of 14 amino acids. The CDR3 DNA reads TGTGCCAGCAGGACACTAGCGGGCACAGATACGCAGTATTTT. This codes for CASRTLAGTDTQYF.

This clone was observed once. This sequence joins TRBV27 and TRBJ2-1; perhaps TRBD2 as D (5 bases). CDR1 is MNHEY, CDR2 SMNVEV, per germline (reference sequence). The CDR3 covers 12 residues. The ends were cut back, 8 bases at V and 0 bases at J, with 5 bases in the middle. The CDR3, as DNA: TGTGCCAGCGGAGGCTCCTACAATGAGCAGTTCTTC. Protein: CASGGSYNEQFF.

This clone was detected once. The rearrangement links TRBV27 to TRBJ2-4; D gene unclear. The CDR3 covers 15 residues. CDR1 and CDR2 (germline): MNHEY, SMNVEV (reference sequence). The ends were cut back, 0 bases at V and 4 bases at J, with 10 bases in the middle. CDR3 coding DNA: TGTGCCAGCAGTTTATCGTCGCAGGCAAAAAACATTCAGTACTTC. Its translation: CASSLSSQAKNIQYF.

V gene TRBV19 combines with J gene TRBJ2-2, with 7 bases that match TRBD1. V lost 11 bases, J lost 0 bases, and 18 bases stayed unmatched. Per germline, CDR1 LNHDA and CDR2 SQIVND (reference sequence). The CDR3 totals 18 residues. Here the CDR3 reads CAVTKSPSGTANTGELFF. The CDR3 bases are TGTGCCGTAACTAAAAGTCCCTCCGGGACAGCGAACACCGGGGAGCTGTTTTTT.

This clone was seen only once. This chain uses TRBV9 with TRBJ1-4; D gene ambiguous. The CDR3 totals 15 residues. V lost 3 bases and J 4 bases, leaving 13 bases between the germline ends. Germline CDR1 and CDR2: SGDLS and YYNGEE. The CDR3 protein is CASSEGTVHNEKLFF. CDR3 in DNA: TGTGCCAGCAGCGAAGGAACAGTCCATAATGAAAAACTGTTTTTT.

This rearrangement joins TRBV14 to TRBJ1-1; 11 positions match TRBD1. V was pared by 4 bases and J by 4 bases, with 5 bases of the junction left unmatched. In germline, CDR1 is SGHDN, CDR2 FVKESK. CDR3 length: 15 residues. In DNA form, the CDR3 reads TGTGCCAGCAGCCGAAGGACAGGGGGCGTCACTGAAGCTTTCTTT. Translating gives CASSRRTGGVTEAFF.

Turning to this clone: Different DNA sequences within this sample yield the same CDR3. In DNA, the CDR3 is TGTGCCAGCAGCCAAGGGGCGAACACTGAAGCTTTCTTT. This encodes CASSQGANTEAFF. The chain has TRBV11-2 and TRBJ1-1; the D gene is possibly TRBD1 (5 bases). The V and J ends lost 5 bases and 1 base respectively, with 8 bases between them. The CDR3 runs to 13 residues. CDR1 is SGHAT and CDR2 is FQNNGV in the germline V gene.

This clone has a handful of counts. CDR3 region: CASSLGQDSPLHF. For the CDR3, the DNA is TGCGCCAGCAGCTTGGGACAGGACTCACCCCTCCACTTT. The genes are TRBV5-1 and TRBJ1-6; a possible D gene is TRBD1 (6 bases). Trimming cost V 0 bases and J 10 bases, with 8 bases left between them. The germline V gene has CDR1 SGHRS and CDR2 YFSETQ. This CDR3 has 13 residues.

The rearrangement joins TRBV4-1 to TRBJ2-3, with D perhaps matching TRBD2 (6 bases). V lost 0 bases to trimming and J lost 6 bases, with 22 bases between them. Germline values: CDR1 MGHRA, CDR2 YSYEKL. The CDR3 has 18 residues. CDR3 DNA sequence: TGCGCCAGCAGCCAAGATCGAGCGGACTACACCACGGGGGATACGCAGTATTTT. Translation: CASSQDRADYTTGDTQYF.

The rearrangement uses TRBV10-1 and TRBJ2-1, with TRBD1 as a possible D gene (5 bases). Germline assignment: CDR1 WNHNN and CDR2 SYGVQD (reference sequence). V was trimmed by 6 bases and J by 3 bases, leaving 9 bases between them. This CDR3 has 13 amino acids. The CDR3 is CASRDNFYNEQFF. CDR3 nucleotide sequence: TGCGCCAGCAGGGACAATTTCTACAATGAGCAGTTCTTC.

The chain is built from TRBV7-9 and TRBJ2-3; 9 bases are shared with TRBD1. CDR1 and CDR2 from the germline V gene are SEHNR and FQNEAQ (reference sequence). The junction had 5 bases not matched to a gene; V was cut back by 5 bases and J by 5 bases. The CDR3 contains 14 residues. DNA of the CDR3: TGTGCCAGCAGCGTATACAGGGGGCAAGATACGCAGTATTTT. Translation: CASSVYRGQDTQYF. The whole variable domain, remainder taken from reference TRBV7-9 and TRBJ2-3, is DTGVSQNPRHKITKRGQNVTFRCDPISEHNRLYWYRQTLGQGPEFLTYFQNEAQLEKSRLLSDRFSAERPKGSFSTLEIQRTEQGDSAMYLCASSVYRGQDTQYFGPGTRLTVL.

The gene calls are TRBV7-9 and TRBJ1-1, with D possibly being TRBD1 (5 bases). Germline-derived CDR1 and CDR2 are SEHNR and FQNEAQ (reference sequence). V lost 5 bases to trimming and J lost 0 bases, with 16 bases between them. This CDR3 has 16 residues. CDR3 bases: TGTGCCAGCAGCCCGGGGGGTCCACATTTGAACACTGAAGCTTTCTTT. Amino acids: CASSPGGPHLNTEAFF.

This chain links TRBV15 with TRBJ2-1; D is possibly TRBD1 (6 bases). The V end lost 5 bases, the J end lost 10 bases, and 21 bases lay between the germline ends. CDR1 and CDR2 (germline): LNHNV, YYDKDF (reference sequence). This CDR3 has 15 amino acids. CDR3 nucleotide sequence: TGTGCCACCAGCGGAAAGACAGGCCCCCTGGTCGAGCAGTTCTTC. Translating gives CATSGKTGPLVEQFF.